Listed below are T cell receptor beta chains from one sample, sequenced in a study of shared clonotypes between healthy human individuals. The repertoire was sequenced with immunoSEQ multiplex PCR; TCRdb's copy has only in-frame clones and lacks some. The sample has 110,000 or so clones, around two thirds seen once. Sequencing input: memory CD8+ T cells sorted from blood. Receptors were obtained from a woman aged 25 to 39 in good health. Each CDR3 is given with its conserved first and last residue. A D gene is named only where the DNA matches it firmly. Clone sizes are given selectively: once, few, many, or a class where the clone is expanded.

J,size,D,V,CDR3,DNA
TRBJ2-1,many,TRBD1,TRBV6-4,CASSDAQGEGNEQFF,TGTGCCAGCAGTGACGCGCAGGGGGAAGGCAATGAGCAGTTCTTC
TRBJ1-5,few,.,TRBV19,CASSINSYSNQPQHF,TGTGCCAGTAGTATTAACAGTTATAGCAATCAGCCCCAGCATTTT
TRBJ2-3,.,.,TRBV4-1,CASSSPRTDTQYF,TGCGCCAGCAGCTCACCTCGCACAGATACGCAGTATTTT
TRBJ2-5,.,.,TRBV6-6,CASSYTVGTLQETQYF,TGTGCCAGCAGTTACACGGTCGGCACTTTGCAAGAGACCCAGTACTTC
TRBJ1-5,.,.,TRBV28,CASSLWAVRGSNQPQHF,TGTGCCAGCAGTTTATGGGCCGTGAGGGGTAGCAATCAGCCCCAGCATTTT
TRBJ2-6,.,TRBD1,TRBV23-1,CASSQLGPGTAPSGANVLTF,TGCGCCAGCAGTCAATTGGGACCCGGGACAGCCCCCTCTGGGGCCAACGTCCTGACTTTC
TRBJ2-7,.,.,TRBV28,CASNIGGSLCF,TGTGCCAGCAATATAGGGGGGTCCTTGTGCTTC
TRBJ2-1,.,.,TRBV5-1,CASRAFPKTYNEQFF,TGCGCCAGCAGGGCGTTCCCAAAGACCTACAATGAGCAGTTCTTC
TRBJ1-6,.,.,TRBV25-1,CASSAHSRVDSPLHF,TGTGCCAGCAGTGCCCATAGCCGGGTAGATTCACCCCTCCACTTT
TRBJ1-1,.,.,TRBV12-2,CASRPDRGTEAFF,TGTGCAAGTCGCCCCGACAGGGGGACTGAAGCTTTCTTT
TRBJ1-2,.,.,TRBV10-3,CAISEERPGGNYGYTF,TGTGCCATCAGTGAGGAACGCCCGGGGGGCAACTATGGCTACACCTTC
TRBJ2-3,.,.,TRBV10-1,CASSESTIGSGTDTQYF,TGCGCCAGCAGTGAGTCGACCATTGGGTCGGGTACAGATACGCAGTATTTT
TRBJ1-4,few,TRBD1,TRBV25-1,CASSDPGTGGATNEKLFF,TGTGCCAGCAGTGATCCCGGGACAGGGGGTGCAACTAATGAAAAACTGTTTTTT
TRBJ2-7,.,TRBD1,TRBV10-3,CAIATPGRGQGPTYEQYF,TGTGCCATCGCGACTCCTGGAAGGGGACAGGGCCCCACCTACGAGCAGTACTTC
TRBJ2-1,.,TRBD2,TRBV7-2,CASSARGGRALNEQFF,TGTGCCAGCAGCGCAAGGGGCGGGAGGGCCCTAAATGAGCAGTTCTTC
TRBJ2-5,.,TRBD2,TRBV27,CASKTSGSVTQYF,TGTGCCAGTAAAACTAGCGGGAGCGTGACCCAGTACTTC
TRBJ1-2,.,TRBD1,TRBV13,CASGTGGTNYGYTF,TGTGCCAGCGGGACAGGGGGAACTAACTATGGCTACACCTTC
TRBJ2-3,few,.,TRBV6-4,CASSGRDGSTDTQYF,TGTGCCAGCAGTGGCCGGGACGGAAGCACAGATACGCAGTATTTT
TRBJ1-2,.,.,TRBV29-1,CSALGGDSDGYTF,TGCAGCGCCCTAGGTGGGGATTCCGACGGCTACACCTTC
TRBJ2-7,.,TRBD2,TRBV5-5,CASSSGLTGGIYEQYF,TGTGCCAGCAGTTCGGGCTTAACGGGAGGGATCTACGAGCAGTACTTC
TRBJ2-3,.,.,TRBV9,CASNPGAISTDTQYF,TGTGCCAGCAACCCGGGAGCTATTAGCACAGATACGCAGTATTTT
TRBJ2-7,.,.,TRBV2,CASSEGFSYEQYF,TGTGCCAGCAGCGAAGGGTTCTCCTACGAGCAGTACTTC
TRBJ2-7,once,.,TRBV5-1,CASSLDSLTAPYEQYF,TGCGCCAGCAGCTTGGATAGCCTCACCGCACCCTACGAGCAGTACTTC
TRBJ2-7,.,.,TRBV11-2,CASSLYGRVEQYF,TGTGCCAGCAGCTTATATGGTAGGGTCGAGCAGTACTTC
TRBJ2-7,.,TRBD2,TRBV4-2,CASSQERGVNYEQYF,TGTGCCAGCAGCCAAGAACGGGGGGTCAACTACGAGCAGTACTTC
TRBJ2-3,.,TRBD2,TRBV25-1,CASSEGGSTDTQYF,TGTGCCAGCAGTGAGGGGGGGTCCACAGATACGCAGTATTTT
TRBJ2-1,many,TRBD2,TRBV5-1,CASSSGLAGGYNEQFF,TGCGCCAGCAGCTCGGGACTAGCGGGAGGTTACAATGAGCAGTTCTTC
TRBJ2-7,.,.,TRBV9,CASSVSWGGEQYF,TGTGCCAGCAGCGTATCCTGGGGTGGCGAGCAGTACTTC
TRBJ2-1,.,.,TRBV7-6,CASSFYNEQFF,TGTGCCAGCAGCTTCTACAATGAGCAGTTCTTC
TRBJ2-3,many,.,TRBV5-1,CASSLVSPTTDTQYF,TGCGCCAGCAGCTTGGTTAGCCCAACCACAGATACGCAGTATTTT
TRBJ2-7,.,TRBD2,TRBV15,CATSRVFFPRLAGAYEQYF,TGTGCCACCAGCAGAGTTTTCTTCCCTAGGCTAGCGGGAGCTTACGAGCAGTACTTC